The 6 T cell receptor beta chains listed next were all sequenced from one sample in a study of identical twins. TCRdb itself ran the 5' RACE reads through MiXCR, one entry per CDR3 protein. The sample contains 700,000 or so distinct CDR3 sequences, around 20% of which appear only once. The sample was also linked to a second study, of T cells expressing NK-cell markers.

Material: PBMCs. The receptors here all came from a woman under 30 in good health.

This rearrangement joins TRBV9 to TRBJ2-1, with a tentative D call TRBD2 (5 bases). Trimming stripped 0 bases from V and 10 bases from J, with 11 bases between. The CDR3 runs 13 residues. Germline loops: CDR1 SGDLS, CDR2 YYNGEE. The DNA of the CDR3 is TGTGCCAGCAGCGTAGCTGGAAGCGGAGAGCAGTTCTTC. Its protein is CASSVAGSGEQFF.

This rearrangement joins TRBV20-1 to TRBJ2-1; TRBD2 might be the D (6 bases). Per the germline V gene, CDR1 is DFQATT and CDR2 is SNEGSKA (reference sequence). CDR3 length: 14 residues. Trimming cost V 4 bases and J 8 bases, with 18 bases left between them. The CDR3 sequence is CSATRDLGTDEQFF. The CDR3 DNA reads TGCAGTGCTACCAGGGACTTGGGGACGGATGAGCAGTTCTTC.

The chain is built from TRBV9 and TRBJ2-5, with D unclear. The germline V gene encodes CDR1 SGDLS and CDR2 YYNGEE. The CDR3 consists of 15 residues. Trimming left V 0 bases short and J 1 base short, with 10 bases between. CDR3 sequence: CASSVEPWGQETQYF. The DNA of the CDR3 is TGTGCCAGCAGCGTAGAGCCCTGGGGCCAAGAGACCCAGTACTTC. Looking up the rest from reference TRBV9 and TRBJ2-5 gives the full variable domain: DSGVTQTPKHLITATGQRVTLRCSPRSGDLSVYWYQQSLDQGLQFLIQYYNGEERAKGNILERFSAQQFPDLHSELNLSSLELGDSALYFCASSVEPWGQETQYFGPGTRLLVL.

This clonotype occurred a few times. The gene calls are TRBV7-2 and TRBJ2-1; 7 bases map to TRBD2. The trim removed 7 bases at V and 5 bases at J, leaving 11 bases unmatched. Germline CDR1 reads SGHTA; CDR2 reads FQGNSA. This CDR3 contains 15 residues. CDR3 protein: CASKSGRAINNEQFF. As DNA, the CDR3 is TGTGCCAGCAAATCGGGGAGGGCCATCAACAATGAGCAGTTCTTC.

The J gene is TRBJ2-7, the V gene TRBV5-6; TRBD2 is a possible D gene (7 bases). The CDR3 totals 15 residues. Trimming took 2 bases from V and 4 from J, leaving 16 bases between them. Germline loops: CDR1 SGHDT, CDR2 YYEEEE. Here the CDR3 DNA reads TGTGCCAGCAGCTTTGGGTCCGGGGGGCAATACGAGCAGTACTTC. Translating gives CASSFGSGGQYEQYF.

The CDR3 DNA follows: TGTGCCAGCAGCGTAGGAGGGGCTGAAGCTTTCTTT. It yields the protein CASSVGGAEAFF. The chain uses TRBV9 and TRBJ1-1; TRBD1 is a possible D gene (5 bases). The CDR3 length is 12 residues. CDR1 SGDLS and CDR2 YYNGEE come from the germline V gene. V was clipped by 0 bases and J by 6 bases, with 6 bases between them.